The 28 T cell receptor beta chains reported below all come from one sample, sequenced in a study of T cell repertoires in cytomegalovirus infection. Their recognized antigens are unknown. TCRdb analysed the reads with MiXCR anew, one entry per CDR3 protein. The sample consists of some 350,000 distinct CDR3 sequences, 25% to 30% of them appearing once. The sample in question was cultured PBMCs, obtained from culture after CMV antigen stimulation. The receptors stem from a human donor in good health (CMV status not recorded). Some clones in this sample may be carry-over from other donors' samples.

This clonotype was detected many times. The chain employs TRBV7-2 and TRBJ2-4, with 14 bases identical to TRBD2. Germline V gene data show CDR1 as SGHTA and CDR2 as FQGNSA. This CDR3 region has 19 residues. The ends lost 5 bases at V and 0 bases at J; junction bases unmatched: 9. This CDR3 reads CASSLGLAGGLLAKNIQYF. The CDR3 DNA follows: TGTGCCAGCAGCCTAGGACTAGCGGGAGGCCTGTTAGCCAAAAACATTCAGTACTTC.

Only a few counts were recorded for this clonotype. The chain links TRBV7-2 to TRBJ1-1; no definite D call. Trimming cost V 1 base and J 11 bases, with 14 bases left between them. Germline CDR1 is SGHTA and CDR2 is FQGNSA. The CDR3 spans 13 residues. In DNA, the CDR3 is TGTGCCAGCAGCTTAGGCCAGCCGCGGCAGGCTTTCTTT. As protein: CASSLGQPRQAFF.

At least ten counts were recorded for this clonotype. The chain has TRBV7-9 and TRBJ2-2; D is uncertain. Germline V gene sequence: CDR1 SEHNR, CDR2 FQNEAQ (reference sequence). Trimming took 0 bases from V and 8 from J, leaving 1 base between them. The CDR3 runs to 11 residues. CDR3 amino acids: CASSLAGELFF. CDR3 nucleotides: TGTGCCAGCAGCTTAGCTGGGGAGCTGTTTTTT.

This clonotype was detected many times. The V gene is TRBV7-6, the J gene TRBJ2-2; 10 positions agree with TRBD2. V dropped 4 bases and J dropped 1; count of bases not matched to a gene: 3. Germline lookup yields CDR1 SGHVS and CDR2 FNYEAQ. The CDR3 runs to 16 residues. The CDR3 DNA reads TGTGCCAGCAGCTCCGGACTAGCGGAGAACACCGGGGAGCTGTTTTTT. Translated, it gives CASSSGLAENTGELFF.

This clonotype has more than one count but fewer than ten. This chain uses TRBV7-8 with TRBJ2-5; D unclear. This CDR3 region has 11 residues. The V gene's germline CDR1 is SGHVS and CDR2 FQNEAQ. V was pared by 5 bases and J by 7 bases, with 8 bases between. The chain's CDR3 is CASSPVGTQYF. As DNA, the CDR3 is TGTGCCAGCAGCCCAGTAGGGACCCAGTACTTC.

In this sample, this clonotype turned up a few times. This chain uses TRBV12-3 or TRBV12-4 with TRBJ1-1; D not certain. With 1 base removed from V and 5 bases from J, the gap between germline ends came to 14 bases. The CDR3 is 15 amino acids. Here the CDR3 DNA reads TGTGCCAGCAGTTTAGGAGGCTTCGGTTGGACTGAAGCTTTCTTT. It translates to CASSLGGFGWTEAFF.

This clonotype was counted once. The chain couples TRBV19 to TRBJ1-2, with D unclear. Germline CDR1 is LNHDA and CDR2 is SQIVND (reference sequence). The CDR3 is 13 amino acids. V lost 2 bases to trimming and J lost 5 bases, with 9 bases between them. This CDR3 reads CASSISAPYGYTF. The CDR3 nucleotides are TGTGCCAGTAGTATATCGGCACCTTATGGCTACACCTTC.

The chain carries TRBV29-1 and TRBJ1-2, with D unresolved. Germline V CDR1 and CDR2: SQVTM, ANQGSEA. V lost 7 bases, J lost 2 bases, and 17 bases lay in between. The CDR3 runs to 14 residues. The CDR3 spells CSAGKGGNNYGYTF. For the CDR3, the DNA is TGCAGCGCCGGAAAAGGAGGCAACAACTATGGCTACACCTTC.

This clonotype has just a few counts. The CDR3 bases are TGTGCCAGCAGTTTACAAAAAGCCTACAATGAGCAGTTCTTC. Protein: CASSLQKAYNEQFF. V is TRBV27 and J is TRBJ2-1, with D unclear. The CDR3 runs to 14 residues. From germline, CDR1 is MNHEY and CDR2 SMNVEV (reference sequence). Trimming cost V 2 bases and J 2 bases, with 7 bases left between them.

The rearrangement uses TRBV11-3 and TRBJ2-1; D gene unclear. Trimming stripped 8 bases from V and 4 bases from J, with 9 bases between. This CDR3 region has 12 residues. Per the germline V gene, CDR1 is SGHNT and CDR2 is YENEEA. The CDR3 sequence: CASSSEYNEQFF. In DNA form, the CDR3 reads TGTGCCAGCTCTTCGGAATACAATGAGCAGTTCTTC.

The chain combines TRBV19 with TRBJ2-3; D is ambiguous. From germline, CDR1 is LNHDA and CDR2 SQIVND (reference sequence). V lost 4 bases and J lost 4, with 12 bases in between. The CDR3 consists of 14 residues. CDR3 region: CASSTVDLADTQYF. In DNA form, the CDR3 reads TGTGCCAGTAGTACGGTCGACTTGGCAGATACGCAGTATTTT.

This clonotype was seen at least ten times. This chain joins TRBV7-2 and TRBJ2-5; 15 nucleotides match TRBD2. V was pared by 3 bases and J by 6 bases, with 8 bases of the junction left unmatched. The CDR3 consists of 17 residues. Looked up from germline, CDR1 is SGHTA and CDR2 is FQGNSA. The CDR3 reads CASSLGGTSGRSKTQYF. The CDR3 nucleotides read TGTGCCAGCAGCTTGGGTGGGACTAGCGGGAGGTCAAAGACCCAGTACTTC.

The chain employs TRBV25-1 and TRBJ1-4; D remains unclear. The CDR3 runs 10 residues. The V gene lost 4 bases and the J gene lost 7 bases, with 1 base spanning the gap. Per germline, CDR1 MGHDK and CDR2 SYGVNS. The CDR3: CASSGEKLFF. The CDR3 DNA is TGTGCCAGCAGTGGTGAAAAACTGTTTTTT.

V usage is TRBV28 and J usage is TRBJ2-3, with TRBD2 matching 8 bases. Trimming took 5 bases from V and 2 from J; bases not matched to a gene: 9. Germline CDR1 MDHEN, CDR2 SYDVKM. The CDR3 spans 16 residues. The CDR3 sequence: CASSPRGGHITDTQYF. CDR3 sequence (DNA): TGTGCCAGCAGTCCCCGGGGGGGACATATCACAGATACGCAGTATTTT.

This clonotype was detected only a few times. This chain links TRBV6-5 with TRBJ2-7; no clear D. CDR1 and CDR2 from the germline V gene are MNHEY and SVGAGI. This CDR3 has 15 residues. Trimming removed 0 bases at V and 3 bases at J, with 12 bases between. The CDR3 DNA is TGTGCCAGCAGTTACTCCGCGACCGCTAGCTACGAGCAGTACTTC. As protein: CASSYSATASYEQYF.

This chain links TRBV6-1 with TRBJ1-3; the D is unclear. The ends were cut back, 2 bases at V and 2 bases at J, with 4 bases in the middle. This CDR3 region has 13 residues. Germline CDR1 is MNHNS and CDR2 is SASEGT. The CDR3 loop is CASSERPGNTIYF. CDR3 DNA: TGTGCCAGCAGTGAAAGGCCTGGAAACACCATATATTTT.

V gene TRBV20-1 combines with J gene TRBJ2-5; a possible D gene is TRBD2 (6 bases). Trimming took off 5 bases at V and 4 bases at J, with 17 bases between the two ends. This CDR3 has 14 residues. The germline V gene has CDR1 DFQATT and CDR2 SNEGSKA (reference sequence). Here the CDR3 reads CSAEELTSSETQYF. The DNA of the CDR3 is TGCAGTGCTGAAGAACTGACTAGTTCAGAGACCCAGTACTTC.

This clonotype was recorded many times. The rearrangement links TRBV7-2 to TRBJ1-5; no reliable D call. The CDR3 runs 16 residues. From germline, CDR1 is SGHTA and CDR2 FQGNSA. V lost 1 base and J lost 6, with 16 bases in between. In DNA, the CDR3 is TGTGCCAGCAGCTTAGGGGGAAGTAGGGTAGGTCAGCCCCAGCATTTT. Translating gives CASSLGGSRVGQPQHF.

The chain joins TRBV20-1 to TRBJ2-3, with 9 bases that match TRBD2. The CDR3 consists of 16 residues. The V and J ends lost 6 bases and 1 base, in that order; junction bases with no gene match: 11. CDR1 and CDR2 (germline): DFQATT, SNEGSKA (reference sequence). CDR3: CSAPPRSGGRTDTQYF. In DNA form, the CDR3 reads TGCAGTGCCCCCCCCCGCAGCGGGGGGCGCACAGATACGCAGTATTTT.

This clonotype was detected a few times. The chain carries TRBV28 and TRBJ2-2, with TRBD1 matching over 7 bases. This CDR3 has 14 amino acids. The ends lost 5 bases at V and 6 bases at J; junction bases unmatched: 6. Germline CDR1 and CDR2: MDHEN and SYDVKM. The DNA for the CDR3 is TGTGCCAGCAGTGTGACAGGGTCGGCCGGGGAGCTGTTTTTT. Protein: CASSVTGSAGELFF.

This sequence joins TRBV3-1 and TRBJ2-3; 8 bases agree with TRBD1. J lost 6 bases, V lost 4 bases, and 9 bases had no gene match. The length of the CDR3 is 15 residues. From germline, CDR1 is LGHDT and CDR2 YNNKEL (reference sequence). The CDR3 region has the DNA TGTGCCAGCAGCCCCCACCCAGGGGGCGCGGATACGCAGTATTTT. Translating it yields CASSPHPGGADTQYF.

This clonotype was found a few times. The chain is built from TRBV5-1 and TRBJ2-5; 13 positions agree with TRBD2. CDR3 length: 17 residues. J gave up 2 bases and V 4 bases, and 8 bases lay outside the gene matches. Germline lookup yields CDR1 SGHRS and CDR2 YFSETQ. CDR3 sequence (DNA): TGCGCCAGCAGCCTCTACGGGACTAGCGGGGCGCAAGAGACCCAGTACTTC. This encodes CASSLYGTSGAQETQYF.

This chain links TRBV15 with TRBJ2-7, with 7 bases identical to TRBD1. Trimming removed 1 base from V and 0 bases from J; junction bases left unmatched: 3. This CDR3 has 15 amino acids. Germline V lookup: CDR1 LNHNV, CDR2 YYDKDF (reference sequence). In DNA, the CDR3 is TGTGCCACCAGCAGAGGACAGGGTCGCTCCTACGAGCAGTACTTC. Protein product: CATSRGQGRSYEQYF.

This sequence joins TRBV20-1 and TRBJ1-1; no definite D call. Germline V gives CDR1 DFQATT, CDR2 SNEGSKA (reference sequence). The CDR3 length is 18 residues. V was clipped by 0 bases and J by 0 bases, with 20 bases between them. The CDR3 DNA reads as TGCAGTGCTAGAGAATTCAGTCAGGCTCGATGGCTGAACACTGAAGCTTTCTTT. This gives the protein CSAREFSQARWLNTEAFF.

This chain links TRBV4-1 with TRBJ1-5; TRBD1 aligns across 8 bases. This CDR3 has 16 amino acids. Germline trimming cut 4 bases from V and 5 bases from J; bases unmatched to any gene: 10. The germline CDR1 and CDR2 sequences are MGHRA and YSYEKL. The CDR3 bases are TGCGCCAGCAGCCGATCGGGACAGGCGACCGATCAGCCCCAGCATTTT. This sequence encodes CASSRSGQATDQPQHF.

This clonotype came up a few times. The rearrangement links TRBV27 to TRBJ1-5; TRBD1 is a possible D gene (6 bases). Trimming took off 7 bases at V and 7 bases at J, with 17 bases between the two ends. Germline CDR1 MNHEY, CDR2 SMNVEV (reference sequence). The CDR3 totals 14 residues. In nucleotides, the CDR3 is TGTGCCAGCAAGGGTCTCCGGCAGGGGCAGCCCCAGCATTTT. This gives the protein CASKGLRQGQPQHF.

The chain joins TRBV19 to TRBJ2-7; D possibly corresponds to TRBD1 (7 bases). V was pared by 2 bases and J by 0 bases, with 20 bases between. CDR3 length equals 18 residues. The germline V gene encodes CDR1 LNHDA and CDR2 SQIVND (reference sequence). CDR3: CASSIYFGGTVSSYEQYF. Written as DNA, the CDR3 is TGTGCCAGTAGTATATACTTTGGAGGGACAGTGAGCTCCTACGAGCAGTACTTC.

This chain uses TRBV7-6 with TRBJ2-7; 10 bases fit TRBD2. V dropped 8 bases and J dropped 2; count of bases not matched to a gene: 9. Germline CDR1 reads SGHVS; CDR2 reads FNYEAQ. This CDR3 is 15 amino acids long. For the CDR3, the DNA is TGTGCCAGCGGAAAAGCGGGAGGGATCGCCTACGAGCAGTACTTC. It is translated as CASGKAGGIAYEQYF.